The next 24 T cell receptor beta chains were all read from a single sample in a study of blood T cell repertoires in COVID-19. TCRdb's copy holds only in-frame clones and misses some; the assay was immunoSEQ multiplex PCR. The sample records 35,000 or so clones, 75% to 90% being singletons. What was sequenced was peripheral blood. The receptors were gathered from a woman aged 70-85 years with acute or convalescent COVID-19.

V gene TRBV5-5 combines with J gene TRBJ1-4, with 7 bases matching TRBD1. CDR3 length equals 15 residues. V gave up 1 base and J gave up 8 bases; unmatched junction bases: 8. Looked up from germline, CDR1 is SGHKS and CDR2 is YYEKEE (reference sequence). The CDR3, as DNA: TGTGCCAGCAGCTTGAGCAAAATCAGGGGGGAAAAACTGTTTTTT. It codes for CASSLSKIRGEKLFF.

The genes are TRBV10-3 and TRBJ2-5, with D perhaps TRBD1 (5 bases). Per germline, CDR1 ENHRY and CDR2 SYGVKD. Trimming removed 3 bases from V and 5 bases from J, with 13 bases in between. The CDR3 is 14 residues long. For the CDR3, the DNA is TGTGCCATCAGTGACCTAGGGGTAGCCGAGACCCAGTACTTC. Protein sequence: CAISDLGVAETQYF.

This chain links TRBV10-3 with TRBJ2-2; TRBD1 is a possible D gene (6 bases). V gave up 5 bases and J gave up 5 bases, with 9 bases separating them. CDR1 ENHRY and CDR2 SYGVKD come from the germline V gene. This CDR3 spans 13 amino acids. CDR3 in DNA: TGTGCCATCAGTTCGGACAGAACCGGGGAGCTGTTTTTT. Its translation: CAISSDRTGELFF.

The chain combines TRBV6-5 with TRBJ1-2; a possible D gene is TRBD1 (5 bases). This CDR3 has 14 residues. Trimming pared 6 bases from V and 7 bases from J, leaving 18 bases between. In germline, CDR1 is MNHEY, CDR2 SVGAGI. The CDR3 sequence: CASSKFQGSFGYTF. The CDR3 bases are TGTGCCAGCAGCAAATTTCAGGGATCGTTTGGCTACACCTTC.

This chain joins TRBV9 and TRBJ2-7; 8 bases agree with TRBD1. From germline, CDR1 is SGDLS and CDR2 YYNGEE. Trimming cost V 0 bases and J 5 bases; bases outside gene matches: 1. This CDR3 region has 13 residues. CDR3 nucleotides: TGTGCCAGCAGCGTAGCAGGGGGCCACGAGCAGTACTTC. Its protein product is CASSVAGGHEQYF.

J is TRBJ1-1 and V is TRBV11-2; the D gene is possibly TRBD1 (5 bases). This CDR3 comprises 12 residues. V was clipped by 2 bases and J by 9 bases, with 10 bases between them. Germline assignment: CDR1 SGHAT and CDR2 FQNNGV. Here the CDR3 reads CASSLTQGKAFF. The CDR3 DNA is TGTGCCAGCAGCTTAACCCAGGGTAAAGCTTTCTTT.

The V gene is TRBV19, the J gene TRBJ1-1; D is ambiguous. The V end lost 0 bases, the J end lost 5 bases, and 13 bases lay between the germline ends. The V gene's germline CDR1 is LNHDA and CDR2 SQIVND (reference sequence). This CDR3 has 15 residues. CDR3 in DNA: TGTGCCAGTAGTATAGATCTGAGGAGGAGTACTGAAGCTTTCTTT. This encodes CASSIDLRRSTEAFF.

DNA for the CDR3: TGTGCCACCAGCAGAGATCGGGGGGAGACCCAGTACTTC. Amino acids: CATSRDRGETQYF. This sequence joins TRBV15 and TRBJ2-5; the D gene is possibly TRBD2 (6 bases). The CDR3 loop spans 13 amino acids. The V gene lost 0 bases and the J gene lost 5 bases, with 7 bases spanning the gap. In germline, CDR1 is LNHNV, CDR2 YYDKDF (reference sequence).

This clone was seen a few times. The gene calls are TRBV6-5 and TRBJ1-1; the match to TRBD1 covers 7 bases. The junction had 10 bases not matched to a gene; V was cut back by 8 bases and J by 1 base. The CDR3 has 15 amino acids. Germline V CDR1 and CDR2: MNHEY, SVGAGI. The CDR3 spells CASRLRQGTNTEAFF. The DNA of the CDR3 is TGTGCCAGCCGGCTTCGACAGGGCACGAACACTGAAGCTTTCTTT.

The chain uses TRBV11-2 and TRBJ1-5; no clear D. The germline gives CDR1 SGHAT, CDR2 FQNNGV. V lost 2 bases, J lost 7 bases, and 15 bases lay in between. CDR3 length equals 15 residues. The CDR3 DNA sequence: TGTGCCAGCAGCTTAAGAGCGGGCGGGAACCAGCCCCAGCATTTT. This encodes CASSLRAGGNQPQHF.

The genes are TRBV10-1 and TRBJ2-5; a possible D gene is TRBD2 (6 bases). Trimming took off 2 bases at V and 3 bases at J, with 7 bases between the two ends. The germline CDR1 and CDR2 sequences are WNHNN and SYGVQD (reference sequence). The CDR3 contains 13 residues. The CDR3 loop reads CASSEGTEETQYF. CDR3 sequence (DNA): TGCGCCAGCAGTGAGGGGACTGAAGAGACCCAGTACTTC.

This clone was observed a single time. The chain employs TRBV6-5 and TRBJ2-7; the match to TRBD1 covers 8 bases. This CDR3 comprises 14 residues. Germline V CDR1 and CDR2: MNHEY, SVGAGI. Losses at the gene ends were 6 bases for V and 4 bases for J; bases not matched to a gene: 8. The CDR3 nucleotides are TGTGCCAGCAGCACAGGGGGAAGGGTTTACGAGCAGTACTTC. It encodes CASSTGGRVYEQYF.

This clone occurred a few times. The CDR3 region has the DNA TGCGCCAGCAGCCAAGGACAAGCCAAAAACATTCAGTACTTC. Translating gives CASSQGQAKNIQYF. The genes are TRBV4-1 and TRBJ2-4; D gene uncertain. Germline V CDR1 and CDR2: MGHRA, YSYEKL. The CDR3 runs to 14 residues. The V gene lost 1 base and the J gene lost 0 bases, with 4 bases spanning the gap.

The chain recombines TRBV11-2 with TRBJ2-1; TRBD2 aligns across 12 bases. Losses at the gene ends were 3 bases for V and 9 bases for J; bases not matched to a gene: 9. CDR3 size: 16 residues. Germline-derived CDR1 and CDR2 are SGHAT and FQNNGV. The CDR3 DNA reads as TGTGCCAGCAGCTTGGGGACTAGCGGGCCGTTAGGTGAGCAGTTCTTC. Protein sequence: CASSLGTSGPLGEQFF.

V usage is TRBV7-6 and J usage is TRBJ2-7, with 9 bases that match TRBD1. Trimming removed 1 base from V and 6 bases from J; junction bases left unmatched: 7. Germline V lookup: CDR1 SGHVS, CDR2 FNYEAQ. This CDR3 comprises 15 residues. The CDR3 spells CASSLVGQGGGEQYF. CDR3 nucleotide sequence: TGTGCCAGCAGCTTAGTGGGACAGGGCGGCGGCGAGCAGTACTTC.

This chain connects TRBV24-1 to TRBJ2-5; tentatively, D is TRBD1 (6 bases). Trimming took off 3 bases at V and 5 bases at J, with 15 bases between the two ends. The CDR3 loop spans 15 amino acids. Germline-derived CDR1 and CDR2 are KGHDR and SFDVKD. Written as DNA, the CDR3 is TGTGCCACCAGTGATGCCTCGGACAGTTATGAGACCCAGTACTTC. Its protein is CATSDASDSYETQYF.

The V call is TRBV29-1, the J call TRBJ2-2, with 7 bases aligning to TRBD1. The length of the CDR3 is 16 residues. Germline V lookup: CDR1 SQVTM, CDR2 ANQGSEA. J gave up 2 bases and V 6 bases, and 12 bases lay outside the gene matches. CDR3 protein: CSVVDRAHRNTGELFF. CDR3 coding DNA: TGCAGCGTCGTAGACAGGGCCCACCGAAACACCGGGGAGCTGTTTTTT.

This clone turned up a few times. This chain uses TRBV18 with TRBJ2-5, with TRBD2 matching over 12 bases. V was pared by 3 bases and J by 2 bases, with 4 bases of the junction left unmatched. Germline CDR1 and CDR2: KGHSH and LQKENI. CDR3 length: 16 residues. In DNA form, the CDR3 reads TGTGCCAGCTCACCCTGGACTAGCGGGATACAAGAGACCCAGTACTTC. Translation gives CASSPWTSGIQETQYF.

The chain couples TRBV3-1 (or the pseudogene TRBV3-2) to TRBJ2-3; 8 nucleotides match TRBD2. J gave up 4 bases and V 4 bases, and 7 bases lay outside the gene matches. The length of the CDR3 is 15 residues. The germline V gene has CDR1 LGHDT and CDR2 YNNKEL (reference sequence). The CDR3 DNA reads as TGTGCCAGCAGCCGGACCGCGGGGGGTTCAGATACGCAGTATTTT. It encodes CASSRTAGGSDTQYF.

The chain uses TRBV10-3 and TRBJ1-6; tentative D call: TRBD1 (5 bases). This CDR3 is built from 14 residues. The V and J ends lost 6 bases and 7 bases respectively, with 13 bases between them. Germline lookup yields CDR1 ENHRY and CDR2 SYGVKD. Here the CDR3 DNA reads TGTGCCATCAGGACAGACAGCTTCAATTCACCCCTCCACTTT. Translating it yields CAIRTDSFNSPLHF.

This chain connects TRBV6-6 to TRBJ1-1; TRBD1 agrees at 10 bases. This CDR3 contains 18 residues. Germline assignment: CDR1 MNHNY and CDR2 SVGAGI (reference sequence). J lost 0 bases, V lost 6 bases, and 13 bases had no gene match. This CDR3 is CASRRDRGLGRLNTEAFF. In nucleotides, the CDR3 is TGTGCCAGCAGGCGAGACAGGGGGCTTGGCCGTCTGAACACTGAAGCTTTCTTT.

The genes are TRBV11-2 and TRBJ2-7, with TRBD2 matching 9 bases. CDR3 length equals 15 residues. J gave up 6 bases and V 1 base, and 7 bases lay outside the gene matches. Germline loops: CDR1 SGHAT, CDR2 FQNNGV. CDR3 nucleotides: TGTGCCAGCAGCTTAGGGCCTAGCGGGACGCTCGAGCAGTACTTC. It yields the protein CASSLGPSGTLEQYF.

This clone was seen a few times. The chain carries TRBV11-3 and TRBJ1-1; 8 positions match TRBD1. Trimming removed 4 bases from V and 3 bases from J; junction bases left unmatched: 1. The germline CDR1 and CDR2 sequences are SGHNT and YENEEA. This CDR3 spans 13 amino acids. The CDR3 sequence: CASSSQGDTEAFF. Written as DNA, the CDR3 is TGTGCCAGCAGCTCACAGGGGGACACTGAAGCTTTCTTT.

V gene TRBV28 combines with J gene TRBJ1-4; 7 bases agree with TRBD1. This CDR3 region has 16 residues. The J segment lost 10 bases and the V segment lost 3 bases, leaving 14 bases of the junction unmatched. The germline V gene has CDR1 MDHEN and CDR2 SYDVKM. The DNA of the CDR3 is TGTGCCAGCAGTTTTCCCCAGGGGCAGGGGGTGGGAAAACTGTTTTTT. It codes for CASSFPQGQGVGKLFF.